The 9 T cell receptor beta chains in this list originate from one sample, sequenced in a study of blood T cells in healthy people across ages. Alongside a J-beta primer mix, a sample-barcoded 5' primer served in a second PCR lasting about 6 to 11 cycles. Using its own MiXCR run on the 5' RACE reads, TCRdb lists one record per CDR3 protein. The sample records about 1.1 million distinct CDR3 sequences, 35% to 40% being singletons. The sequenced material came from blood. All receptors derive from a man aged 18 to 29 in good health.

The table lists this clonotype with a few counts. The chain joins TRBV2 to TRBJ1-1; a possible D gene is TRBD1 (6 bases). Germline V gene data show CDR1 as SNHLY and CDR2 as FYNNEI. The CDR3 sequence is 13 residues long. Trimming pared 8 bases from V and 3 bases from J, leaving 13 bases between. The CDR3 region has the DNA TGTGCCAGCCCCGGGGGGGCGGACACTGAAGCTTTCTTT. Its translation is CASPGGADTEAFF.

This clonotype was detected many times. The chain links TRBV29-1 to TRBJ2-7; TRBD1 is a possible D gene (5 bases). The V and J ends lost 4 bases and 2 bases respectively, with 9 bases between them. The CDR3 is made up of 12 amino acids. CDR1 and CDR2 from the germline V gene are SQVTM and ANQGSEA. The CDR3 DNA is TGCAGCGTTGGACAGCTCACCTACGAGCAGTACTTC. Amino acid sequence: CSVGQLTYEQYF.

This chain links TRBV12-3 or TRBV12-4 with TRBJ2-1; 8 bases map to TRBD1. Trimming removed 1 base from V and 4 bases from J; junction bases left unmatched: 3. The CDR3 contains 15 residues. The CDR3 loop reads CASSLGDRLYNEQFF. DNA of the CDR3: TGTGCCAGCAGTTTAGGGGACAGGCTATACAATGAGCAGTTCTTC.

V usage is TRBV29-1 and J usage is TRBJ2-1, with no clear D. The V gene's germline CDR1 is SQVTM and CDR2 ANQGSEA. Trimming removed 3 bases from V and 7 bases from J, with 7 bases in between. This CDR3 is 11 amino acids long. CDR3: CSVENVNEQFF. As DNA, the CDR3 is TGCAGCGTTGAGAATGTAAATGAGCAGTTCTTC.

The chain is built from TRBV12-3 or TRBV12-4 and TRBJ1-5, with 9 positions matching TRBD1. Trimming removed 6 bases from V and 1 base from J; junction bases left unmatched: 7. CDR3 size: 16 residues. Here the CDR3 reads CASSPGQGLSNQPQHF. CDR3 DNA: TGTGCCAGCAGCCCGGGACAGGGTTTGAGCAATCAGCCCCAGCATTTT.

The chain links TRBV14 to TRBJ1-2; tentative D call: TRBD1 (6 bases). V lost 2 bases to trimming and J lost 7 bases, with 11 bases between them. CDR1 is SGHDN and CDR2 is FVKESK in the germline V gene. The CDR3 is 13 residues long. The CDR3 nucleotides read TGTGCCAGCAGCCAAAGGGGGAACGGTGGCTACACCTTC. This codes for CASSQRGNGGYTF.

This chain links TRBV5-1 with TRBJ2-3; 8 bases are shared with TRBD1. V lost 4 bases to trimming and J lost 0 bases; unmatched junction nucleotides: 4. This CDR3 has 15 amino acids. In germline, CDR1 is SGHRS, CDR2 YFSETQ. The CDR3 sequence is CASSGGTGSTDTQYF. The CDR3 region has the DNA TGCGCCAGCAGCGGCGGGACAGGTAGCACAGATACGCAGTATTTT.

The CDR3, as DNA: TGTGCCAGCAGTCCCCAGGTAGCGGATGCGCTTCCCTACGAGCAGTACTTC. This sequence encodes CASSPQVADALPYEQYF. The chain links TRBV27 to TRBJ2-5, with a possible D match to TRBD2 (6 bases). The end of the DNA aligns better with TRBJ2-7, so the J call may be wrong. The CDR3 length is 17 residues. Germline V CDR1 and CDR2: MNHEY, SMNVEV (reference sequence).

This clonotype was detected only a few times. The V and J genes are TRBV29-1 and TRBJ1-1, with D possibly matching TRBD1 (6 bases). The V end was cut by 5 bases, the J end by 4 bases, with 8 bases between. CDR1 is SQVTM and CDR2 is ANQGSEA in the germline V gene. CDR3 length equals 11 residues. The chain's CDR3 is CSVLGGTEAFF. CDR3 sequence (DNA): TGCAGCGTTTTAGGGGGCACTGAAGCTTTCTTT.